This TCR beta chain was profiled in a study of regulatory T cells in long-lasting Graves disease. Study-wide context: Persistent Graves' disease denoted over 5 years of antithyroid drugs plus positive TSH receptor antibodies. Regarding the study as a whole: There was favoring of TRBV28, TRBJ1-2 and TRBJ2-5 in persistent disease. Accuracy may have been reduced by the small sample size.

This clonotype was recorded a few times. Antigen: not known. Trimming took 6 bases from V and 8 from J; bases not matched to a gene: 12. The CDR3 length is 14 residues. Researchers made TCR beta libraries by using iRepertoire HTBI primers and running Arm-PCR on CDR3 regions. In the source study's methods: Sample data revealed about 60 TRBV and over 12 TRBJ segments. Each CDR3 protein is one row after TCRdb ran MiXCR on the multiplex PCR reads. None of the V and J calls come from the authors' own analysis; TCRdb made them. The table records about 400,000 distinct CDR3 sequences, less than 25% of them present only once. Time point denoted: persistent/refractory GD, antithyroid drugs over 5 years with positive TRAb. PBMCs provided the RNA from which the TCR library was made.

This chain connects TRBV12-3 or TRBV12-4 to TRBJ1-2; the match to TRBD1 covers 7 bases. This clonotype originated in a female donor with Graves disease. Sequencing was performed on peripheral blood mononuclear cells (PBMCs), taken when the disease was refractory, from a patient treated with antithyroid drugs. The CDR3 sequence: CASSQGEGVGGYTF. Written as DNA, the CDR3 is TGTGCCAGCAGCCAGGGGGAAGGGGTTGGGGGCTACACCTTC.